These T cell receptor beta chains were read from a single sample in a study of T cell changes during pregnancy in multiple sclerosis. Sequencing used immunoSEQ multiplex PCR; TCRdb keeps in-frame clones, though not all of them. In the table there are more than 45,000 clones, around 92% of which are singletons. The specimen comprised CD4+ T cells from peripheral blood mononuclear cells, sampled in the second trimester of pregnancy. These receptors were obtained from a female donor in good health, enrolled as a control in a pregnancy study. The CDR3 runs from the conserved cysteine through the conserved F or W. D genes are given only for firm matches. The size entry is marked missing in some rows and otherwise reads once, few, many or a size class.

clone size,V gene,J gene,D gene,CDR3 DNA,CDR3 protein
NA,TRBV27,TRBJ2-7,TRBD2,TGTGCCAGCAGTTTCCTAGCGGGGGGGGCATCCTACGAGCAGTACTTC,CASSFLAGGASYEQYF
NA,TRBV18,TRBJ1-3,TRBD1,TGTGCCAGCTCACCACCGAACAGGCTAGGGGGCCTTGGAAACACCATATATTTT,CASSPPNRLGGLGNTIYF
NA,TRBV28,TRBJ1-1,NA,TGTGCCAGCAGTGTAAGTCGGAGGGAGAACACTGAAGCTTTCTTT,CASSVSRRENTEAFF
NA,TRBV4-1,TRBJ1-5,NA,TGCGCCAGCAGCCAAGAAGGCGGACACCCAGGGCCCCAGCATTTT,CASSQEGGHPGPQHF
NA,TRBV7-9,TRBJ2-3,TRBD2,TGTGCCAGCAGCTTAGATACTAGCGGGAGAACAGATACGCAGTATTTT,CASSLDTSGRTDTQYF
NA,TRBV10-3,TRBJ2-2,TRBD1,TGTGCCATCACGCAGGGACAGTCCGGGGAGCTGTTTTTT,CAITQGQSGELFF
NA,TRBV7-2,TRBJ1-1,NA,TGTGCCAGCAGCCCGAGGGCAGGGGCGCCGACTGAAGCTTTCTTT,CASSPRAGAPTEAFF
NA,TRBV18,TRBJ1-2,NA,TGTGCCAGCTCACTCCTCGATCGGGACTATGGCTACACCTTC,CASSLLDRDYGYTF
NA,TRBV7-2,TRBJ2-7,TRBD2,TGTGCCAGCAGCCCTGGCCCCAGCGGGATTTCGGAGCAGTACTTC,CASSPGPSGISEQYF
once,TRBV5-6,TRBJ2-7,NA,TGTGCCAGCAGCTTGGGGTCGGGAGAGGCCTACGAGCAGTACTTC,CASSLGSGEAYEQYF
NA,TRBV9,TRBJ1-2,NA,TGTGCCAGCAGCGTAGGGGGGGGCGCTAACTATGGCTACACCTTC,CASSVGGGANYGYTF
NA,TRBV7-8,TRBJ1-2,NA,TGTGCCAGCAGCTCCCGCACAAGAACGCATGGCTACACCTTC,CASSSRTRTHGYTF
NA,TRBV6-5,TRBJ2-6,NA,TGTGCCAGCAGTTACCAGACTGGGGCCAACGTCCTGACTTTC,CASSYQTGANVLTF
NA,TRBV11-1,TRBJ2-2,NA,TGTGCCAGCAGCTTGTGGGGCAGTATTGACACCGGGGAGCTGTTTTTT,CASSLWGSIDTGELFF
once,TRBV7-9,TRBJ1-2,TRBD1,TGTGCCAGCAGCACCCCTCCCGGGACAGGGGCCATTGATGGCTACACCTTC,CASSTPPGTGAIDGYTF
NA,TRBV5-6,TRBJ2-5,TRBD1,TGTGCCAGCAGCTTGTTACCGGGACAGGGGTTAGAGACCCAGTACTTC,CASSLLPGQGLETQYF
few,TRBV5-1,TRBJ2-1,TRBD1,TGCGCCAGCAGCTTGGGGCTGGGGACAGCTTACAATGAGCAGTTCTTC,CASSLGLGTAYNEQFF
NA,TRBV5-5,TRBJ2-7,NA,TGTGCCAGCAGCTTCGCGGGGCGGTACGAGCAGTACTTC,CASSFAGRYEQYF
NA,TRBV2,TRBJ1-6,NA,TGTGCCAGCAGTAGGGGTAACACGTCACCCCTCCACTTT,CASSRGNTSPLHF
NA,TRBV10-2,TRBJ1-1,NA,TGCGCCAGCAGTGAGTCAGCAATGAACACTGAAGCTTTCTTT,CASSESAMNTEAFF
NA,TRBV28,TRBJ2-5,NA,TGTGCCAGCAGTTTCGCGAAGGAGACCCAGTACTTC,CASSFAKETQYF
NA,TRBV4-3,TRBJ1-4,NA,TGCGCCAGCAGCCAAGACGTCTTTACGGGGGGCTCGGCTAATGAAAAACTGTTTTTT,CASSQDVFTGGSANEKLFF
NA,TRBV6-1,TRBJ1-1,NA,TGTGCCAGCAGTGATGAGGACAGTCGAGCTTTCTTT,CASSDEDSRAFF
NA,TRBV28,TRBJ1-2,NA,TGTGCCACCCGACAGGCATATGGCTACACCTTC,CATRQAYGYTF
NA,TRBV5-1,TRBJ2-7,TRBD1,TGCGCCAGCAGCTTGTTCGACAGGGGGCTGGACGAGCAGTACTTC,CASSLFDRGLDEQYF
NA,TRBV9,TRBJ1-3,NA,TGTGCCAGCAGCCTTCCGAGAGAGGGCTCTGGAAACACCATATATTTT,CASSLPREGSGNTIYF
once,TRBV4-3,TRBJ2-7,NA,TGCGCCAGCAGCCAAGCCGGCTGGAGTCGACACGAGCAGTACTTC,CASSQAGWSRHEQYF
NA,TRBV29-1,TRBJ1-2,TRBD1,TGCAGCGTCCTAGCCCCGACAGGGGGCGAGGGCTACACCTTC,CSVLAPTGGEGYTF
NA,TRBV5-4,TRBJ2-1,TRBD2,TGTGCCAGCAGCCCTGGGAGCGGGGTCTACAATGAGCAGTTCTTC,CASSPGSGVYNEQFF
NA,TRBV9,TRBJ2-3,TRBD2,TGTGCCAGCAGCGTTTCCGGTACTAGCGGCACAGATACGCAGTATTTT,CASSVSGTSGTDTQYF
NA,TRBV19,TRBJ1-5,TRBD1,TGTGCCAGTAGTGGGTTAAGTGGGACAGGGCGTGATCAGCCCCAGCATTTT,CASSGLSGTGRDQPQHF
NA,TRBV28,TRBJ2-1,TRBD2,TGTGCCAGCAGGTCCCTAGCGGGAGCCAATGAGCAGTTCTTC,CASRSLAGANEQFF
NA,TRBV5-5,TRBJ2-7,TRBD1,TGTGCCAGCAGCATCGGACAGGGGAACTTCGACGAGCAGTACTTC,CASSIGQGNFDEQYF
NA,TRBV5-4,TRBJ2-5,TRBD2,TGTGCCAGCAGCTTGCGTCTAGCGGGGCCTCAAGAGACCCAGTACTTC,CASSLRLAGPQETQYF
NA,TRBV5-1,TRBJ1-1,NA,TGCGCCAGCAGCCCCCTTCCTCCTCAGGGCGCGGACACTGAAGCTTTCTTT,CASSPLPPQGADTEAFF
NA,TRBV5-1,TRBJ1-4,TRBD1,TGCGCCAGCAGCGAAGCAGGGGGCGAAAAACTGTTTTTT,CASSEAGGEKLFF
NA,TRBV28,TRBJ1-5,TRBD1,TGTGCCAGCAGTTTCCGGACAGACAGGGGGCGAGGTCAGCCCCAGCATTTT,CASSFRTDRGRGQPQHF
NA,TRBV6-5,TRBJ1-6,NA,TGTGCCAGCAGTCAACCCAACAGGTTTTCACCCCTCCACTTT,CASSQPNRFSPLHF
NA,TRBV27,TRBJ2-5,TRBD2,TGTGCCAGCAGTTGGCGGGAGCTGGTGACCCAGTACTTC,CASSWRELVTQYF
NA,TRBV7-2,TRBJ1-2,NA,TGTGCCAGCAGTCCTCCGGGACAACCTTATGGCTACACCTTC,CASSPPGQPYGYTF
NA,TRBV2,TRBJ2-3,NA,TGTGCCAGCAGTGAAGCTGGGGGCGGCACAGATACGCAGTATTTT,CASSEAGGGTDTQYF
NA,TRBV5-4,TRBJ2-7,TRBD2,TGTGCCAGCAGCTTGGCCCCGGGACTAGCCTTCTACGAGCAGTACTTC,CASSLAPGLAFYEQYF
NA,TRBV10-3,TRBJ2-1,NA,TGTGCCAGCCTCCCGGAGCCCTCCTACAATGAGCAGTTCTTC,CASLPEPSYNEQFF
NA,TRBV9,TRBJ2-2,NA,TGTGCCAGCAGCGCAAGGACACCGAACACCGGGGAGCTGTTTTTT,CASSARTPNTGELFF
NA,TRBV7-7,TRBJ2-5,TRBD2,TGTGCTAGCAGCTTATGGGGAACTAGCGGGATGGAGACCCAGTACTTC,CASSLWGTSGMETQYF
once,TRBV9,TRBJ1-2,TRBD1,TGTGCCAGCAGCCCTCAGACGACAGGGAGCTATGGCTACACCTTC,CASSPQTTGSYGYTF
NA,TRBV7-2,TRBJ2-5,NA,TGTGCCAGCAGCTTGAGTTCCCAAGAGACCCAGTACTTC,CASSLSSQETQYF
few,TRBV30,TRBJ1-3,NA,TGTGCCTGGAGTGTAACAGGGTGGACTGGAAACACCATATATTTT,CAWSVTGWTGNTIYF
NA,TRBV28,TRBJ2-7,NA,TGTGCCAGCAGTATTGCCAGGGAAACCTACGAGCAGTACTTC,CASSIARETYEQYF